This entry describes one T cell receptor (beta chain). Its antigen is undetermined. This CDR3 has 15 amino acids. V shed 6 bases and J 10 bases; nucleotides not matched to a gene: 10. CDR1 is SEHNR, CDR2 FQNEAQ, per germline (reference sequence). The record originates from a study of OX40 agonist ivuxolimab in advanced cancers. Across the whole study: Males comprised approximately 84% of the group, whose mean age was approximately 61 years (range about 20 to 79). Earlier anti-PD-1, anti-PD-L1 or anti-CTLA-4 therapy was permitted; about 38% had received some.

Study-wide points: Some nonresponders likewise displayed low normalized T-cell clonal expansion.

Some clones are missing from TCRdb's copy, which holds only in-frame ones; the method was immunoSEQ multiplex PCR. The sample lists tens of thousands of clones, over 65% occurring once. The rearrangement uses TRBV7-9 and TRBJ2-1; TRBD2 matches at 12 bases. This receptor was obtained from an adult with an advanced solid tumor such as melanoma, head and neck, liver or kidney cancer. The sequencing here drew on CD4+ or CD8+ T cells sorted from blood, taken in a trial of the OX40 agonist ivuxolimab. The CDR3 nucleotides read TGTGCCAGCAGACCTCCTAGCGGGAGGGCATTAGAGCAGTTCTTC. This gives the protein CASRPPSGRALEQFF.